The TCR beta chain described here comes from a study of response to subunit inactivated influenza vaccine. TCRdb fed the RT-PCR reads into MiXCR, producing one record per CDR3 protein. The repertoire holds around 530,000 distinct CDR3 sequences, with 10% to 15% as singletons. A remark on this clonotype: Antigen unknown.

Trimming removed 1 base at V and 0 bases at J, with 13 bases between. This CDR3 comprises 16 residues. CDR1 and CDR2 (germline): LGHDT, YNNKEL (reference sequence). The study's findings and limits: A suggestion made by the authors is that each seasonal influenza vaccination recruits few new T cells.

The J gene is TRBJ2-7, the V gene TRBV3-1, with D uncertain. The receptor's source is a man between 50 and 59 years old who received an inactivated influenza vaccine. The source was PBMCs from blood, collected on the day of vaccination. The CDR3 loop is CASSQVNSRSSYEQYF. The CDR3 nucleotides read TGTGCCAGCAGCCAAGTAAACTCCAGAAGCTCCTACGAGCAGTACTTC.